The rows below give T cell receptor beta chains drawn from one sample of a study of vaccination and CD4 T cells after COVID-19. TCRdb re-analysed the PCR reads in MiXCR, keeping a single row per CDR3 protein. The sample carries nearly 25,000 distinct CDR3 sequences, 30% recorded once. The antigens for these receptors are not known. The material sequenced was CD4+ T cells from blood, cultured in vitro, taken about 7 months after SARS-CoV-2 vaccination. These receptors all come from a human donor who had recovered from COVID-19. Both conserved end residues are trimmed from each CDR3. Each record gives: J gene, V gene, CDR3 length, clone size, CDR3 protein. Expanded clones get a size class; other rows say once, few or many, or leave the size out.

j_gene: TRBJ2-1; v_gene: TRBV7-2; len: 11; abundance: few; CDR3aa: ASSSRGGDEQF
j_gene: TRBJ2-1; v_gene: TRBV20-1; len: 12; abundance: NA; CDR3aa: SASRQGAWDEQF
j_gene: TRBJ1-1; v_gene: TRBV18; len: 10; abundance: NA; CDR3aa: ASSPRPIEAF
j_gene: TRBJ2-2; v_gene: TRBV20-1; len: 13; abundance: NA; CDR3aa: SAKASTANTGELF
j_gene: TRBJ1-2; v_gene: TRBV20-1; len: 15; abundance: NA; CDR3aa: SARLRRGDSVRSGYT
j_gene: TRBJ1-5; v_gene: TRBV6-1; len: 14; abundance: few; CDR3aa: ASSEARRGVHQPQH
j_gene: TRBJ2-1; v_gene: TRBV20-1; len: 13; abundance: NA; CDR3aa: SASPLWTGGNEQF
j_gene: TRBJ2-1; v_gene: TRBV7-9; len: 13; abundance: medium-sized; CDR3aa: ASSLGTSGSNEQF
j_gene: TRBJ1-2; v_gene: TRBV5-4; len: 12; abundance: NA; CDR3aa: ASSFGRDNPYYT
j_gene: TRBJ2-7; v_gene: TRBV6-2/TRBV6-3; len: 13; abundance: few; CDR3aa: ASREGRVAAYEQY
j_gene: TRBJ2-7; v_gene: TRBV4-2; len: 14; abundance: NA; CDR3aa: ASSHPSGRASYEQY
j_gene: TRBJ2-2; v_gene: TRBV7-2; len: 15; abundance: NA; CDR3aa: ASSLDRTGRGTGELF
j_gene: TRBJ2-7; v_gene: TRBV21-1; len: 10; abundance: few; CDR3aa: ASRLDCYEQY
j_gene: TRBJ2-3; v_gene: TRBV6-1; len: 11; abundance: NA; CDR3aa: ASSQRVEDTQY
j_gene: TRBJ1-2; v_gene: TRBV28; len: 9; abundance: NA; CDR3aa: ASTGPYGYT
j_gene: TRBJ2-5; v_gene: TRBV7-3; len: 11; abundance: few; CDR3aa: ASSLVGPGTQY
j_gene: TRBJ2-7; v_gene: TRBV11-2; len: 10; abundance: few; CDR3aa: ASSIQGDEQY
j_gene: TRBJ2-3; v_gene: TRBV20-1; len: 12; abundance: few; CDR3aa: SASLLENTDTQY
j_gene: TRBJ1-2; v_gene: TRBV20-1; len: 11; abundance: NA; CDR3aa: SARALQGLGYT
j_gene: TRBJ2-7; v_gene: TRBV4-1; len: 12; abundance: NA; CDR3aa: ASSQEGGPYEQY
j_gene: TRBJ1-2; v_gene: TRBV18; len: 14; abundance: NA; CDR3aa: ASSLAAGTQAGGYT
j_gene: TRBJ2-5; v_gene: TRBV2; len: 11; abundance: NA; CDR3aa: ASRWTGKETQY
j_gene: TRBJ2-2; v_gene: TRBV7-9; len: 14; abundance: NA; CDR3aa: ASSPPRDGNTGELF
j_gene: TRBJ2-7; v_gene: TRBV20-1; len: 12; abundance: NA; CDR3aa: SARSPGLVYEQY
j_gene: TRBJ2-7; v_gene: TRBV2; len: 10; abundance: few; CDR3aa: ASSLQGYEQY
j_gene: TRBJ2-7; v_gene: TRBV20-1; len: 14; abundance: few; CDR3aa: SARGAGPGTRYEQY
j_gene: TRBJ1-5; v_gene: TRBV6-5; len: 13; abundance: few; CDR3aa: ASSSFRGVNQPQH
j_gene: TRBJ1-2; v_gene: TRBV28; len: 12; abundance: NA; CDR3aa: ASSSTPGFYGYT
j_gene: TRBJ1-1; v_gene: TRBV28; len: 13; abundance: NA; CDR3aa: ASSFPGTLNTEAF
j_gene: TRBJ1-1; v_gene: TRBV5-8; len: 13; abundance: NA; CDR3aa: ASSRGPSLNTEAF
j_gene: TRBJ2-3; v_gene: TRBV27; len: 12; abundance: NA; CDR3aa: ASSYKGWPDTQY
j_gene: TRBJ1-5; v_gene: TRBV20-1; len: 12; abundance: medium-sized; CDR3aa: SARALAGGQPQH
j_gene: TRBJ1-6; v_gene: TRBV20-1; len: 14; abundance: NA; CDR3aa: SAKPPGQFYNSPLH